Below, one TCR beta chain is given with its context. Its antigen is as yet unknown. This specimen belongs to a study of T cell repertoires in cytomegalovirus infection. On the study more broadly: In public TCR beta signatures, there were indications of both CMV infection and matching HLA type.

MiXCR was run by TCRdb on the reads, yielding one entry per CDR3 protein. This sample has 310,000 or so distinct CDR3 sequences; roughly 15% occur once, and the top ten carry approximately 12%. This CDR3 is 13 amino acids long. Germline assignment: CDR1 SNHLY and CDR2 FYNNEI. V lost 4 bases and J lost 15, with 19 bases in between. Findings and caveats of the study: The study found HLA-C-restricted CMV-specific TCR beta clonotypes dominating the ex vivo response. CMV carriers with the relevant HLA were identified by cumulative public TCR beta family frequency.

The sequenced sample was PBMCs. The receptor was derived from a human donor in good health (CMV status not recorded). Some clones in this sample may be carry-over from other donors' samples. This rearrangement joins TRBV2 to TRBJ2-1; D possibly corresponds to TRBD2 (6 bases). CDR3 sequence reads: CASSVVEETSWFF. The CDR3 DNA follows: TGTGCCAGCAGTGTAGTTGAGGAGACTAGTTGGTTCTTC.